A single TCR beta chain is shown here with its context. Its antigen is still unknown. The entry originates in a study of type 1 regulatory T cells. Study in general: T-allo10 is a Tr1-enriched, alloantigen-specific CD4 T cell product made in vitro.

This CDR3 has 16 residues. The germline CDR1 and CDR2 sequences are SGHRS and YFSETQ. V shed 0 bases, J shed 2 bases, and the junction held 7 bases outside the gene matches. Findings and limits, study-wide: Type 1 regulatory T cells had a more restricted TCR repertoire than non-type 1 regulatory T cells.

TCRdb recomputed calls from the reads with MiXCR, one row per CDR3 protein. The table lists about 71,000 distinct CDR3 sequences, about 20% of them singletons. Sequenced: cultured type 1 regulatory T (Tr1) cells, either the whole culture or a sorted fraction (not recorded which). The TCR originated in a human donor in good health. The gene calls are TRBV5-1 and TRBJ2-5; TRBD2 matches 7 bases. CDR3: CASSLGGGGSQETQYF. The CDR3 nucleotides are TGCGCCAGCAGCTTGGGCGGAGGCGGGAGTCAAGAGACCCAGTACTTC.